This TCR beta chain was recorded in a study of T cells expressing NK-cell markers. On the study more broadly: Investigators obtained TCR beta repertoires from sorted CD3+CD56+NKG2C+, CD3+CD56+NKG2C- and CD3+CD56-NKG2C+ T cells. The eight sequenced donors comprised seven who were HCMV-seropositive and one who was seronegative. Overall study findings and caveats: Dominant NKG2C+ clonotypes accounted for roughly 1.0-7.0% of CD8+ T cells in six or seven donors.

The CDR3 is 16 residues long. Per the germline V gene, CDR1 is MNHEY and CDR2 is SVGAGI. Researchers built TCR beta cDNA using 5'RACE template switching with UMIs. Reanalyzing the 5' RACE reads, TCRdb keeps one entry per CDR3 protein, without DNA. The sample has about 460,000 distinct CDR3 sequences. To note about this clonotype: Its antigen is unknown.

The sequenced sample was blood T cells: a sorted CD56 or NKG2C T cell subset, CD4+ or CD8+ T cells, or bulk PBMC T cells (not recorded which). The chain links TRBV6-5 to TRBJ2-2; checking the TCRdb D call of TRBD2 is not possible without DNA. The sequence derives from a woman between 45 and 65 years old in good health. This CDR3 reads CASSYAASGRAGELFF.